This T cell receptor (beta chain) was profiled in a study of CD8 T cell repertoires and HIV-1 epitope variants. Whole-study context: Twenty-five autologous and known Gag and Nef epitope variant peptides each stimulated T cells separately.

General study results and limits: The assay identified only TCR beta chains of antigen-proliferating T cells.

This clone showed up just once. Its target is unknown. Germline CDR1 and CDR2: MGHRA and YSYEKL. This CDR3 comprises 18 residues. Trimming pared 3 bases from V and 2 bases from J, leaving 23 bases between. The table came from immunoSEQ multiplex PCR; TCRdb's copy has only in-frame clones and leaves some out. The sample lists roughly 5,000 clones, about 67% occurring once. Sequencing was carried out using cultured CD8+ T cells derived from PBMCs. The genes are TRBV4-1 and TRBJ2-7; tentatively, D is TRBD1 or TRBD2 (7 bases each). The origin of this receptor is a male donor with HIV. The CDR3 DNA follows: TGCGCCAGCAGCCAGGACCTTCCAGGGGGGGGGCCCCCCTACGAGCAGTACTTC. Translated, it gives CASSQDLPGGGPPYEQYF.